This TCR beta chain was found in a study of human T cells and chemical hapten exposure. On the study more broadly: The sensitizer, 2% DPC, was used on about 2 cm by about 2 cm of upper inner arm skin. Study-wide findings and caveats: Expanded TCRs grouped into significantly more large CDR3 similarity clusters than controls produced. Expanded TCR counts at PT1 went up together with patch test score, a positive correlation.

Individual cDNA molecules each carried unique molecular identifiers attached by the library. A single record per CDR3 protein comes from TCRdb applying MiXCR to the RACE reads. The sample has 120,000 or so distinct CDR3 sequences; roughly 10% are singletons. This clonotype was observed a few times. Antigen specificity is unknown. Trimming took off 7 bases at V and 6 bases at J, with 18 bases between the two ends. The CDR3 contains 14 residues. Time point of the sample: patch test 3, about 24 weeks after DPC sensitization. The treatment here: therapeutic diphenylcyclopropenone sensitization with weekly scalp DPC.

The source material was whole blood, sampled in connection with sensitization to the hapten diphenylcyclopropenone (DPC). The chain employs TRBV12-3 or TRBV12-4 and TRBJ1-1; the D gene is possibly TRBD1 (6 bases). The source is a woman between 50 and 59 years old with alopecia areata. Some clones in this sample may be carry-over from other donors' samples. The DNA of the CDR3 is TGTGCCAGCACCGTGGACAGACCCTGGGCTGAAGCTTTCTTT. This translates into CASTVDRPWAEAFF.